In its sample, the clone carrying this T cell receptor (beta chain) was seen a few times. Its antigen is unknown. The data were taken from a study of CD8 T cells in ankylosing spondylitis. TCRdb re-derived calls from the 5' RACE reads in MiXCR, one entry per CDR3 protein. The sample has a few hundred thousand distinct CDR3 sequences; about a sixth are singletons. Whole-study findings and limits: Those disease-linked clones were CD8+; they were also relatively rare in peripheral blood. Made up of roughly 8 highly homologous variants, a TCR beta motif appeared characteristic of ankylosing spondylitis blood.

This CDR3 comprises 18 residues. CDR1 and CDR2 (germline): MNHEY, SVGAGI. With V trimmed by 0 bases and J by 2 bases, 11 bases remained unmatched. This chain connects TRBV6-5 to TRBJ2-7, with 9 bases fitting TRBD2. Sequences were obtained from blood, either unsorted or a sorted T cell fraction (not recorded which). This TCR derives from a male donor with ankylosing spondylitis or in good health (not recorded which). As DNA, the CDR3 is TGTGCCAGCAGTTACTCGGTAGCGGGAGAGATTCAGGCCTACGAGCAGTACTTC. Protein: CASSYSVAGEIQAYEQYF.